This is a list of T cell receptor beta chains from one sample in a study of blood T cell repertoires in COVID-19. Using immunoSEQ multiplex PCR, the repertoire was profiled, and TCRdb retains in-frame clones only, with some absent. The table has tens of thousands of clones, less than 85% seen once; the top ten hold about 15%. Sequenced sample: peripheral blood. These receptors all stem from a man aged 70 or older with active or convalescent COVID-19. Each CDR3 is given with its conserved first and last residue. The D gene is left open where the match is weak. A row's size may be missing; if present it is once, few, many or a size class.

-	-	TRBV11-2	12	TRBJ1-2	CASSFGGDGYTF	TGTGCCAGCAGCTTTGGGGGGGATGGCTACACCTTC
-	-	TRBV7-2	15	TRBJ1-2	CASRLDLTANYGYTF	TGTGCCAGCAGGTTAGATCTTACAGCAAACTATGGCTACACCTTC
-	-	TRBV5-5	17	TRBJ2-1	CASTLTAGARPYNEQFF	TGTGCCAGCACCCTCACCGCGGGGGCGCGTCCCTACAATGAGCAGTTCTTC
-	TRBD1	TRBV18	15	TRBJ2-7	CASSQTTGGEYEQYF	TGTGCCAGCTCACAAACGACAGGGGGCGAGTACGAGCAGTACTTC
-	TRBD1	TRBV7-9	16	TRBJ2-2	CASSPPGTAETGELFF	TGTGCCAGCAGCCCCCCTGGGACAGCCGAAACCGGGGAGCTGTTTTTT
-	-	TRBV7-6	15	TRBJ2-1	CASSSEGYIANEQFF	TGTGCCAGCAGTTCGGAGGGGTATATTGCCAATGAGCAGTTCTTC
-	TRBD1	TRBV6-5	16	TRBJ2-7	CASSYKFWTGNDEQYF	TGTGCCAGCAGTTACAAGTTTTGGACAGGGAACGACGAGCAGTACTTC
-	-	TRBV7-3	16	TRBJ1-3	CASSLGQLDSGNTIYF	TGTGCCAGCAGCTTAGGACAACTTGACTCTGGAAACACCATATATTTT
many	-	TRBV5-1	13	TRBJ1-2	CASSFQGTSGYTF	TGCGCCAGCAGCTTTCAGGGTACCTCTGGCTACACCTTC
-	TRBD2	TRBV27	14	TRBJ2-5	CASSYRLAGGTQYF	TGTGCCAGCAGTTACAGACTAGCGGGGGGGACCCAGTACTTC
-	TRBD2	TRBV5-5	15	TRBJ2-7	CASSWTGTKNYEQYF	TGTGCCAGCAGCTGGACCGGGACTAAAAACTACGAGCAGTACTTC